This entry lists 21 T cell receptor beta chains sequenced from one sample in a study of blood T cell repertoires in COVID-19. Sequencing used immunoSEQ multiplex PCR; TCRdb keeps in-frame clones, though not all of them. The repertoire holds more than 150,000 clones, with 70% to 85% as singletons. Sequenced input: peripheral blood. The receptors come from a man aged 50-60 years who had recovered from COVID-19.

This rearrangement joins TRBV19 to TRBJ2-3, with 10 bases matching TRBD2. V gave up 4 bases and J gave up 5 bases; unmatched junction bases: 9. The CDR3 is made up of 16 amino acids. Germline lookup yields CDR1 LNHDA and CDR2 SQIVND (reference sequence). CDR3 nucleotides: TGTGCCAGTAGTACCCCTAGCGGGAGTTCTGGAGATACGCAGTATTTT. This codes for CASSTPSGSSGDTQYF.

This chain joins TRBV5-1 and TRBJ1-1, with a weak D call TRBD1 (6 bases). There are 15 residues in the CDR3. Germline loops: CDR1 SGHRS, CDR2 YFSETQ. V gave up 2 bases and J gave up 4 bases, with 15 bases separating them. In DNA, the CDR3 is TGCGCCAGCAGCTTAGCAGGGGAACGGGGCACTGAAGCTTTCTTT. Translating gives CASSLAGERGTEAFF. Combining the CDR3 with reference TRBV5-1 and TRBJ1-1 gives the whole variable domain KAGVTQTPRYLIKTRGQQVTLSCSPISGHRSVSWYQQTPGQGLQFLFEYFSETQRNKGNFPGRFSGRQFSNSRSEMNVSTLELGDSALYLCASSLAGERGTEAFFGQGTRLTVV.

CDR3: CASSPRLVSTGELFF. The CDR3 DNA reads as TGTGCCAGCAGCCCTCGACTAGTTAGCACCGGGGAGCTGTTTTTT. The chain combines TRBV9 with TRBJ2-2; D is possibly TRBD2 (6 bases). V dropped 4 bases and J dropped 4 bases, with 14 bases sitting between them. CDR3 length: 15 residues. The germline V gene has CDR1 SGDLS and CDR2 YYNGEE.

The count of this clone is one. V is TRBV20-1 and J is TRBJ2-3; unclear D gene. V was clipped by 3 bases and J by 0 bases, with 10 bases between them. CDR1 and CDR2 from the germline V gene are DFQATT and SNEGSKA (reference sequence). CDR3 size: 14 residues. The CDR3 spells CSASPGASTDTQYF. The CDR3 DNA is TGCAGTGCTAGTCCCGGAGCGAGCACAGATACGCAGTATTTT.

This clone was seen many times. The chain has TRBV19 and TRBJ2-2, with TRBD1 identical over 9 bases. Germline lookup yields CDR1 LNHDA and CDR2 SQIVND (reference sequence). With 1 base clipped from V and 4 bases from J, the junction kept 4 bases outside the gene matches. CDR3 size: 16 residues. The CDR3, as DNA: TGTGCCAGTAGTATAGGTGGGGACAGGGTCACCGGGGAGCTGTTTTTT. Protein: CASSIGGDRVTGELFF. Combining the CDR3 with reference TRBV19 and TRBJ2-2 gives the whole variable domain DGGITQSPKYLFRKEGQNVTLSCEQNLNHDAMYWYRQDPGQGLRLIYYSQIVNDFQKGDIAEGYSVSREKKESFPLTVTSAQKNPTAFYLCASSIGGDRVTGELFFGEGSRLTVL.

This sequence joins TRBV15 and TRBJ1-2, with a possible D match to TRBD1 (6 bases). In germline, CDR1 is LNHNV, CDR2 YYDKDF (reference sequence). The CDR3 runs to 15 residues. Trimming took 0 bases from V and 4 from J, leaving 12 bases between them. The CDR3 loop reads CATSRDRGAAYGYTF. The CDR3 DNA follows: TGTGCCACCAGCAGAGATCGGGGGGCGGCCTATGGCTACACCTTC.

This chain joins TRBV7-3 and TRBJ2-7; possibly TRBD2 for D (5 bases). The CDR3 has 16 residues. Germline values: CDR1 SGHTA, CDR2 FQGTGA. Trimming cost V 2 bases and J 4 bases, with 18 bases left between them. DNA for the CDR3: TGTGCCAGCAGCTTATTTCATACGGGAAATGGTTACGAGCAGTACTTC. Protein: CASSLFHTGNGYEQYF.

V gene TRBV5-1 combines with J gene TRBJ1-2; TRBD1 matches 9 bases. The germline gives CDR1 SGHRS, CDR2 YFSETQ. This CDR3 has 15 amino acids. Trimming cost V 0 bases and J 7 bases; bases outside gene matches: 7. As DNA, the CDR3 is TGCGCCAGCAGCTTGGGCCCCGGGACAGGGATTGGCTACACCTTC. Protein sequence: CASSLGPGTGIGYTF.

The gene calls are TRBV24-1 and TRBJ2-2, with D perhaps matching TRBD1 (6 bases). This CDR3 spans 15 amino acids. Trimming took 4 bases from V and 3 from J, leaving 11 bases between them. Germline-derived CDR1 and CDR2 are KGHDR and SFDVKD. The CDR3, as DNA: TGTGCCACCAGTGACCCGAGACAGGACACCGGGGAGCTGTTTTTT. Translation gives CATSDPRQDTGELFF.

J is TRBJ1-1 and V is TRBV5-1; D not certain. The germline V and J ends were trimmed by 2 bases and 1 base, with 6 bases remaining between them. The length of the CDR3 is 13 residues. CDR1 SGHRS and CDR2 YFSETQ come from the germline V gene. The CDR3 sequence is CASSLNSNTEAFF. The CDR3 DNA follows: TGCGCCAGCAGCTTAAACTCGAACACTGAAGCTTTCTTT.

The CDR3 loop is CASSIMSGGSGTGELFF. The CDR3 DNA sequence: TGTGCCAGTAGTATTATGTCTGGAGGCAGTGGCACCGGGGAGCTGTTTTTT. The V call is TRBV19, the J call TRBJ2-2; D possibly corresponds to TRBD2 (5 bases). Germline CDR1 LNHDA, CDR2 SQIVND (reference sequence). The CDR3 spans 17 residues. V was shortened by 3 bases and J by 4 bases, with 18 bases between the two germline ends.

The chain recombines TRBV5-4 with TRBJ2-2; D might be TRBD2 (5 bases). The germline gives CDR1 SGHNT, CDR2 YYREEE (reference sequence). This CDR3 region has 16 residues. V was pared by 4 bases and J by 6 bases, with 19 bases between. This CDR3 reads CASSQGQKRRAGELFF. DNA for the CDR3: TGTGCCAGCAGCCAAGGGCAGAAACGGCGGGCCGGGGAGCTGTTTTTT.

This clone was recorded a few times. The chain links TRBV27 to TRBJ2-2; 10 bases are a match to TRBD1. CDR1 and CDR2 (germline): MNHEY, SMNVEV (reference sequence). After removal of 3 bases from V and 7 bases from J, the junction contained 5 bases not matched to a gene. This CDR3 has 15 amino acids. As DNA, the CDR3 is TGTGCCAGCAGTTTCTGGGACAGGGGAAACGGGGAGCTGTTTTTT. Translating gives CASSFWDRGNGELFF.

The chain uses TRBV5-1 and TRBJ2-3; D is unclear. V gave up 0 bases and J gave up 4 bases, with 9 bases separating them. The CDR3 spans 14 residues. From germline, CDR1 is SGHRS and CDR2 YFSETQ. The CDR3 sequence: CASSLERSADTQYF. The CDR3 nucleotides are TGCGCCAGCAGCTTGGAACGGTCCGCAGATACGCAGTATTTT.

The rearrangement links TRBV7-3 to TRBJ2-5; 11 nucleotides agree with TRBD2. The CDR3 loop spans 15 amino acids. J gave up 5 bases and V 5 bases, and 7 bases lay outside the gene matches. CDR1 is SGHTA and CDR2 is FQGTGA in the germline V gene. CDR3 residues: CASSPMTSGIETQYF. Here the CDR3 DNA reads TGTGCCAGCAGCCCTATGACTAGCGGGATCGAGACCCAGTACTTC.

This chain connects TRBV7-9 to TRBJ2-7, with D possibly TRBD2 on 5 matching bases. CDR1 is SEHNR and CDR2 is FQNEAQ in the germline V gene (reference sequence). This CDR3 spans 13 amino acids. Deletions cut 4 bases from V and 10 bases from J, with 17 bases between. The CDR3 nucleotides are TGTGCCAGCAGCTCCGATCTTTTTGGACTCCAGTACTTC. It encodes CASSSDLFGLQYF.

This clone was seen just once. The rearrangement uses TRBV4-2 and TRBJ2-7; 10 bases agree with TRBD2. There are 15 residues in the CDR3. Germline lookup yields CDR1 LGHNA and CDR2 YNFKEQ. V shed 6 bases and J 1 base; nucleotides not matched to a gene: 6. DNA for the CDR3: TGTGCCAGCAGTCACCTAGCGGGAGAGTCCTACGAGCAGTACTTC. This gives the protein CASSHLAGESYEQYF.

J is TRBJ2-3 and V is TRBV11-3, with 7 bases matching TRBD2. CDR1 and CDR2 from the germline V gene are SGHNT and YENEEA. Trimming took 0 bases from V and 3 from J; bases not matched to a gene: 3. CDR3 length: 15 residues. CDR3: CASSLEAGVTDTQYF. CDR3 sequence (DNA): TGTGCCAGCAGCTTAGAGGCGGGAGTGACAGATACGCAGTATTTT. The full variable domain, completed using reference TRBV11-3 and TRBJ2-3, is EAGVVQSPRYKIIEKKQPVAFWCNPISGHNTLYWYLQNLGQGPELLIRYENEEAVDDSQLPKDRFSAERLKGVDSTLKIQPAELGDSAVYLCASSLEAGVTDTQYFGPGTRLTVL.

The chain carries TRBV4-1 and TRBJ2-1; TRBD2 matches 16 bases. CDR1 and CDR2 from the germline V gene are MGHRA and YSYEKL. J was trimmed by 9 bases and V by 3 bases; bases with no gene match: 2. This CDR3 contains 15 residues. This CDR3 is CASSQGTSGRGEQFF. DNA of the CDR3: TGCGCCAGCAGCCAGGGGACTAGCGGGAGGGGTGAGCAGTTCTTC.

This chain links TRBV10-3 with TRBJ2-7, with a weak D call TRBD2 (5 bases). The CDR3 length is 13 residues. Per the germline V gene, CDR1 is ENHRY and CDR2 is SYGVKD. V shed 6 bases and J shed 7 bases, with 16 bases lying between them. The CDR3 is CAISPGQGGEQYF. The CDR3 region has the DNA TGTGCCATCAGCCCGGGCCAAGGAGGAGAGCAGTACTTC.

This clone was observed at least ten times. The rearrangement links TRBV6-5 to TRBJ2-7, with a possible D match to TRBD1 (5 bases). This CDR3 region has 13 residues. V lost 9 bases and J 0 bases, leaving 12 bases between the germline ends. CDR1 and CDR2 (germline): MNHEY, SVGAGI. CDR3: CASETVNSYEQYF. In nucleotides, the CDR3 is TGTGCCAGTGAGACAGTGAACTCCTACGAGCAGTACTTC.